The clone carrying this T cell receptor beta chain was seen more than once but under ten times. No antigen is known for it. This entry comes from a study of CD8+CD57+ T cells in acquired aplastic anemia. Study-wide context: Sorted CD4+ and CD8+ cells yielded around 3.2 ug of DNA on average. Whole-study results and caveats: Between the patient and control groups, CD8+ Simpson's diversity did not differ significantly. Patients had around 30 CD8+ CDR3 sequences in common with controls (the shared set).

It was patients with CD8+CD57+ cell expansion by flow cytometry who were chosen for sequencing. The enrolled patients all had severe acquired aplastic anemia. Template material for TCR beta VDJ and CDR3 profiling consisted of genomic DNA. TCRdb fed the reads into MiXCR, producing one record per CDR3 protein. In the table there are roughly 220,000 distinct CDR3 sequences, over 55% of which are singletons. Trimming pared 2 bases from V and 8 bases from J, leaving 6 bases between. The CDR3 runs to 11 residues. The chain links TRBV12-3 or TRBV12-4 to TRBJ1-2; D not resolved. The receptor was derived from a human donor with aplastic anemia. Material for sequencing was sorted CD4+, CD8+, or CD8+CD57+ T cells (not recorded which) from PBMCs. The CDR3 spells CASSLKVGYTF. CDR3 nucleotides: TGTGCCAGCAGTTTAAAGGTCGGCTACACCTTC.